Listed below are T cell receptor beta chains from one sample, sequenced in a study of T cell changes during pregnancy in multiple sclerosis. TCRdb's copy holds only in-frame clones and misses some; the assay was immunoSEQ multiplex PCR. This sample has tens of thousands of clones; approximately 92% occur once, and the top ten carry around 2.9%. Here the sequenced sample was CD8+ T cells from peripheral blood mononuclear cells, taken in the third trimester of pregnancy. All receptors derive from a female donor in good health, enrolled as a control in a pregnancy study. The CDR3 runs from the conserved cysteine through the conserved F or W. D genes are given only for firm matches. Part of the rows lack a size; the others show once, few, many or a class for expanded clones.

TRBJ1-1 TRBD1 NA 15 TRBV4-1 TGCGCCAGCAGCCCTCGGACAGGAAAGAACACTGAAGCTTTCTTT CASSPRTGKNTEAFF
TRBJ2-1 NA NA 14 TRBV28 TGTGCCAGCAGAGGGGTGGGGGGAAAAAATGAGCAGTTCTTC CASRGVGGKNEQFF
TRBJ1-1 NA NA 14 TRBV21-1 TGTGCCAGCAGCAAAAAACAGCCGAACACTGAAGCTTTCTTT CASSKKQPNTEAFF
TRBJ2-7 TRBD1 NA 14 TRBV30 TGTGCCTGGACTTCAGGGACAGGGTATGACGAGCAGTACTTC CAWTSGTGYDEQYF
TRBJ2-1 TRBD2 NA 14 TRBV5-1 TGCGCCAGCAGCTTCCTAGCGGGGGACAATGAGCAGTTCTTC CASSFLAGDNEQFF
TRBJ2-7 TRBD2 NA 16 TRBV7-2 TGTGCCAGCAGCCCGGCAGCGGGGGGGGGATCCTACGAGCAGTACTTC CASSPAAGGGSYEQYF
TRBJ1-5 NA NA 13 TRBV6-4 TGTGCCAGCAGCGGGGACATAGGTCAGCCCCAGCATTTT CASSGDIGQPQHF
TRBJ2-7 NA NA 15 TRBV7-9 TGTGCCAGCAGCCAGTCAGGCTCGTCCCTCCACGAGCAGTACTTC CASSQSGSSLHEQYF
TRBJ2-7 TRBD1 NA 14 TRBV6-5 TGTGCCAGCACTTCCGGGACAGTCCTCTACGAGCAGTACTTC CASTSGTVLYEQYF
TRBJ2-7 NA NA 12 TRBV19 TGTGCCAGTAGAGGGGCAGTTCACGAGCAGTACTTC CASRGAVHEQYF
TRBJ1-1 NA NA 12 TRBV9 TGTGCCAGCAGCCCTGGGGGGGTTCAAGCTTTCTTT CASSPGGVQAFF
TRBJ2-1 NA NA 14 TRBV27 TGTGCCAGCAGTTCCTCTATCTCCTACAATGAGCAGTTCTTC CASSSSISYNEQFF
TRBJ2-3 TRBD2 NA 15 TRBV30 TGTGCCTGGAGAGGGTCTAGCGGGAGCACAGATACGCAGTATTTT CAWRGSSGSTDTQYF
TRBJ2-2 TRBD2 NA 15 TRBV11-2 TGTGCCAGCAGCTTGGCGGGAGAAGGCACCGGGGAGCTGTTTTTT CASSLAGEGTGELFF
TRBJ2-1 NA NA 18 TRBV4-3 TGCGCCAGCAGCCAAGCTGCAGGGGGGCGCGGATCCTACAATGAGCAGTTCTTC CASSQAAGGRGSYNEQFF
TRBJ2-7 NA NA 13 TRBV7-8 TGTGCCAGCAGCTTAACAGTACACTACGAGCAGTACTTC CASSLTVHYEQYF
TRBJ1-3 NA NA 15 TRBV19 TGTGCCAGTAGTTTTCGTGCAGAGGCTGGAAACACCATATATTTT CASSFRAEAGNTIYF
TRBJ1-6 NA once 15 TRBV10-3 TGTGCCATCAGGGGTGACAGGACCGATAATTCACCCCTCCACTTT CAIRGDRTDNSPLHF
TRBJ1-3 NA NA 14 TRBV5-1 TGCGCCAGCAGCTTGACCCGAACCGGGAACACCATATATTTT CASSLTRTGNTIYF
TRBJ1-1 TRBD1 NA 15 TRBV27 TGTGCCACTGTGACCCTGAGGGGGCCTGTTACTGAAGCTTTCTTT CATVTLRGPVTEAFF
TRBJ2-7 TRBD2 NA 15 TRBV5-4 TGTGCCAGCAGCCTCGGACTAGCCAAGGACTACGAGCAGTACTTC CASSLGLAKDYEQYF
TRBJ2-7 NA NA 14 TRBV11-3 TGTGCCAGCAGCTTACCGCAGGGGAACTACGAGCAGTACTTC CASSLPQGNYEQYF
TRBJ1-2 NA NA 15 TRBV4-3 TGCGCCAGCAGCCAAGAGGGGCAGGGAAACTATGGCTACACCTTC CASSQEGQGNYGYTF
TRBJ2-3 TRBD2 NA 16 TRBV27 TGTGCCAGCAGTTCCGGGACTAGCGTAAAAACAGATACGCAGTATTTT CASSSGTSVKTDTQYF